What follows are 28 T cell receptor beta chains derived from one specimen sequenced in a study of shared clonotypes between healthy human individuals (dated by TCRdb to the early 2020s). Library preparation was by the immunoSEQ multiplex PCR assay. In TCRdb, the immuneACCESS table is reduced to in-frame sequences with V and J assigned. These tables do not hold every clone; where another copy was compared, an unresolved V gene accounts for under half, and the others remain unexplained. The sample data list fewer than 3 million clones, and about 90% of these were observed just once. Of the sample, 0.37% is held by the ten largest clones. Material for sequencing was naive CD4+ T cells from PBMCs. According to the study, the label for this sample's cell subset or site signals: CD45RA+ positively selected. These receptors were obtained from a young man in good health. Some clones in this sample may be carry-over from other donors' samples.

This chain uses TRBV2 with TRBJ1-2, with D unresolved. The CDR3 sequence is 12 residues long. Looked up from germline, CDR1 is SNHLY and CDR2 is FYNNEI. Trimming cost V 4 bases and J 6 bases, with 9 bases left between them. The CDR3 region is CASSVAVDGYTF. The DNA of the CDR3 is TGTGCCAGCAGTGTCGCGGTGGATGGCTACACCTTC.

The CDR3 sequence is CASSLSGQGEAFF. The CDR3 bases are TGTGCCAGCAGTTTGTCGGGACAGGGTGAAGCTTTCTTT. The chain employs TRBV28 and TRBJ1-1, with 9 positions matching TRBD1. The CDR3 contains 13 residues. Looked up from germline, CDR1 is MDHEN and CDR2 is SYDVKM. The V segment lost 3 bases and the J segment 7 bases; nucleotides outside the gene matches: 3.

The chain employs TRBV2 and TRBJ2-3; tentative D call: TRBD1 (6 bases). The CDR3 has 14 amino acids. The germline V gene has CDR1 SNHLY and CDR2 FYNNEI. Trimming removed 8 bases from V and 1 base from J, with 13 bases in between. The CDR3 loop reads CASFRGFGTDTQYF. CDR3 nucleotides: TGTGCCAGCTTTAGGGGGTTCGGCACAGATACGCAGTATTTT.

V gene TRBV10-3 combines with J gene TRBJ1-5; TRBD1 matches at 7 bases. Germline V CDR1 and CDR2: ENHRY, SYGVKD. The CDR3 has 14 residues. V shed 6 bases, J shed 5 bases, and the junction held 7 bases outside the gene matches. CDR3 nucleotide sequence: TGTGCCATCAGCTCTACAGGGGTGCATCAGCCCCAGCATTTT. Its translation is CAISSTGVHQPQHF.

This clone was observed once. This chain joins TRBV30 and TRBJ2-7; tentatively, D is TRBD2 (5 bases). The CDR3 covers 10 residues. Trimming took 7 bases from V and 5 from J, leaving 9 bases between them. Per the germline V gene, CDR1 is GTSNPN and CDR2 is SVGIG (reference sequence). For the CDR3, the DNA is TGTGCCTCGGGGAGAGACGAGCAGTACTTC. Translating it yields CASGRDEQYF.

The CDR3 loop reads CASSLAEQGSRGYTF. CDR3 nucleotides: TGTGCCAGCAGCTTAGCTGAACAGGGTTCAAGGGGCTACACCTTC. This chain joins TRBV7-9 and TRBJ1-2; possibly TRBD1 for D (6 bases). This CDR3 comprises 15 residues. CDR1 and CDR2 (germline): SEHNR, FQNEAQ (reference sequence). The V end lost 0 bases, the J end lost 8 bases, and 16 bases lay between the germline ends.

This sequence joins TRBV7-2 and TRBJ1-1; 8 bases map to TRBD1. This CDR3 region has 13 residues. Germline CDR1 is SGHTA and CDR2 is FQGNSA. Trimming removed 2 bases from V and 8 bases from J; junction bases left unmatched: 4. CDR3 sequence (DNA): TGTGCCAGCAGCTTAAACCGGGACAGGGAAGCTTTCTTT. This encodes CASSLNRDREAFF.

The V and J genes are TRBV5-1 and TRBJ2-1; D unclear. CDR1 is SGHRS, CDR2 YFSETQ, per germline. V was trimmed by 2 bases and J by 4 bases, leaving 16 bases between them. The CDR3 contains 16 residues. The DNA for the CDR3 is TGCGCCAGCAGCTTCTTGGCAGGCCCACCGTACAATGAGCAGTTCTTC. It codes for CASSFLAGPPYNEQFF.

The rearrangement links TRBV29-1 to TRBJ2-1; D remains unclear. The CDR3 has 13 residues. Germline lookup yields CDR1 SQVTM and CDR2 ANQGSEA. The ends were cut back, 0 bases at V and 2 bases at J, with 5 bases in the middle. CDR3 region: CSVEESPYNEQFF. CDR3 nucleotide sequence: TGCAGCGTTGAAGAATCCCCCTACAATGAGCAGTTCTTC.

A note on this clone: The sample has other DNA sequences that encode this CDR3 too. V is TRBV2 and J is TRBJ1-1; D ambiguous. V dropped 4 bases and J dropped 5 bases, with 8 bases sitting between them. The CDR3 totals 12 residues. The germline V gene encodes CDR1 SNHLY and CDR2 FYNNEI. CDR3 region: CASSALGTEAFF. CDR3 DNA sequence: TGTGCCAGCAGTGCACTCGGGACTGAAGCTTTCTTT.

The J gene is TRBJ2-2, the V gene TRBV30; D is ambiguous. The ends were cut back, 5 bases at V and 0 bases at J, with 10 bases in the middle. Germline CDR1 GTSNPN, CDR2 SVGIG (reference sequence). The CDR3 is 14 amino acids. This chain's CDR3 is CAWGHAANTGELFF. CDR3 DNA sequence: TGTGCCTGGGGTCATGCCGCGAACACCGGGGAGCTGTTTTTT.

The chain combines TRBV6-1 with TRBJ1-4, with D possibly being TRBD1 (6 bases). The V gene's germline CDR1 is MNHNS and CDR2 SASEGT. This CDR3 comprises 15 residues. Trimming stripped 2 bases from V and 8 bases from J, with 15 bases between. The CDR3 protein is CASSERGRGREKLFF. For the CDR3, the DNA is TGTGCCAGCAGTGAACGGGGCAGGGGTCGGGAAAAACTGTTTTTT.

V usage is TRBV5-4 and J usage is TRBJ2-7, with TRBD1 matching over 12 bases. V lost 5 bases, J lost 4 bases, and 10 bases stayed unmatched. Germline lookup yields CDR1 SGHNT and CDR2 YYREEE (reference sequence). CDR3 length: 16 amino acids. The CDR3 protein is CASSYAGTGGAYEQYF. In nucleotides, the CDR3 is TGTGCCAGCAGTTATGCCGGGACAGGGGGCGCGTACGAGCAGTACTTC.

The rearrangement uses TRBV29-1 and TRBJ2-7; D unresolved. CDR1 is SQVTM and CDR2 is ANQGSEA in the germline V gene. The CDR3 extends over 13 amino acids. V shed 5 bases and J shed 5 bases, with 16 bases lying between them. In nucleotides, the CDR3 is TGCAGCGTTATACGGCCCAGAGACCACGAGCAGTACTTC. Amino acids: CSVIRPRDHEQYF.

The chain combines TRBV27 with TRBJ2-1, with TRBD2 matching 7 bases. J was trimmed by 8 bases and V by 5 bases; bases with no gene match: 15. The CDR3 runs 16 residues. Per the germline V gene, CDR1 is MNHEY and CDR2 is SMNVEV (reference sequence). The CDR3 DNA follows: TGTGCCAGCAGTGAGCCCAGTGGCGGGAGAGGCCATGAGCAGTTCTTC. Its protein product is CASSEPSGGRGHEQFF.

The rearrangement links TRBV7-2 to TRBJ2-2; 7 nucleotides line up with TRBD1. Germline CDR1 SGHTA, CDR2 FQGNSA. V shed 4 bases, J shed 5 bases, and the junction held 10 bases outside the gene matches. The CDR3 is 16 amino acids. CDR3 coding DNA: TGTGCCAGCAGCTCCGGCCAGGGGGTTGGGACCGGGGAGCTGTTTTTT. Translated: CASSSGQGVGTGELFF.

This sequence joins TRBV6-5 and TRBJ2-1; D remains unclear. Trimming stripped 0 bases from V and 3 bases from J, with 6 bases between. The CDR3 contains 14 residues. Germline assignment: CDR1 MNHEY and CDR2 SVGAGI. The CDR3 DNA sequence: TGTGCCAGCAGTTACTCGATAGACTACAATGAGCAGTTCTTC. It yields the protein CASSYSIDYNEQFF.

The chain joins TRBV7-3 to TRBJ1-1, with a weak D call TRBD1 (5 bases). The CDR3 length is 13 residues. Trimming left V 2 bases short and J 6 bases short, with 10 bases between. CDR1 is SGHTA and CDR2 is FQGTGA in the germline V gene. The CDR3, as DNA: TGTGCCAGCAGCTTATCGTTGGGGGCTGAAGCTTTCTTT. Translation: CASSLSLGAEAFF.

The chain has TRBV5-1 and TRBJ2-7, with 8 bases that match TRBD2. Germline V gene data show CDR1 as SGHRS and CDR2 as YFSETQ. V shed 3 bases and J 0 bases; nucleotides not matched to a gene: 17. The CDR3 is 19 residues long. The CDR3 DNA reads TGCGCCAGCAGCTCATTAAGCGGGAGCCCCGGATCAAACTCCTACGAGCAGTACTTC. Translation gives CASSSLSGSPGSNSYEQYF.

The gene calls are TRBV7-3 and TRBJ2-2, with D possibly matching TRBD1 (5 bases). V lost 4 bases, J lost 3 bases, and 12 bases lay in between. The CDR3 has 15 residues. Germline V gene lookup returns CDR1 SGHTA and CDR2 FQGTGA. DNA of the CDR3: TGTGCCAGCAGCTACGATGGACAACACACCGGGGAGCTGTTTTTT. Its protein is CASSYDGQHTGELFF.

The table lists this clone with a few counts. The chain employs TRBV28 and TRBJ1-5, with 9 bases identical to TRBD1. The ends lost 5 bases at V and 6 bases at J; junction bases unmatched: 11. The CDR3 covers 16 residues. Germline-derived CDR1 and CDR2 are MDHEN and SYDVKM. CDR3 DNA: TGTGCCAGCAGTCTTGGGGGACAGGGAGTGTCTCAGCCCCAGCATTTT. Protein sequence: CASSLGGQGVSQPQHF. Drawing the rest from reference TRBV28 and TRBJ1-5, the complete variable domain is DVKVTQSSRYLVKRTGEKVFLECVQDMDHENMFWYRQDPGLGLRLIYFSYDVKMKEKGDIPEGYSVSREKKERFSLILESASTNQTSMYLCASSLGGQGVSQPQHFGDGTRLSIL.

This chain connects TRBV5-1 to TRBJ1-5, with D maybe TRBD1 (5 bases). V was trimmed by 4 bases and J by 5 bases, leaving 13 bases between them. This CDR3 region has 14 residues. Looked up from germline, CDR1 is SGHRS and CDR2 is YFSETQ. In nucleotides, the CDR3 is TGCGCCAGCAGCGGGACCCCCGGCGATCAGCCCCAGCATTTT. It specifies CASSGTPGDQPQHF.

In this sample, this clone turned up once. The gene calls are TRBV5-1 and TRBJ2-1; 12 bases agree with TRBD1. The trim removed 2 bases at V and 8 bases at J, leaving 5 bases unmatched. Germline CDR1 reads SGHRS; CDR2 reads YFSETQ. This CDR3 is built from 15 residues. CDR3 DNA sequence: TGCGCCAGCAGCTTACGCGGGACAGGGGGCGATGAGCAGTTCTTC. As protein: CASSLRGTGGDEQFF.

The V and J genes are TRBV18 and TRBJ1-1; no reliable D call. The CDR3 consists of 15 residues. V was clipped by 7 bases and J by 4 bases, with 19 bases between them. Germline V gene lookup returns CDR1 KGHSH and CDR2 LQKENI. The DNA of the CDR3 is TGTGCCAGCTTACTCAATCTTGGAGGGAGCACTGAAGCTTTCTTT. Encoded protein: CASLLNLGGSTEAFF.

About this clone itself: Other DNA sequences of this sample code for an identical CDR3. The chain recombines TRBV7-3 with TRBJ2-3; no definite D call. Germline loops: CDR1 SGHTA, CDR2 FQGTGA. The CDR3 covers 12 residues. V was pared by 1 base and J by 5 bases, with 4 bases between. The CDR3 nucleotides read TGTGCCAGCAGCTTAATTGGAGATACGCAGTATTTT. It encodes CASSLIGDTQYF.

The V call is TRBV7-2, the J call TRBJ2-3; no definite D call. The CDR3 has 11 amino acids. Germline V gene sequence: CDR1 SGHTA, CDR2 FQGNSA. Trimming pared 5 bases from V and 3 bases from J, leaving 3 bases between. The CDR3: CASSQTDTQYF. CDR3 sequence (DNA): TGTGCCAGCAGCCAGACAGATACGCAGTATTTT.

CDR3 DNA sequence: TGCGCCAGCAGCTCAGAACCTACCGGGGAGCTGTTTTTT. Its translation: CASSSEPTGELFF. This chain links TRBV5-1 with TRBJ2-2; no definite D call. V shed 3 bases and J shed 5 bases, with 8 bases lying between them. This CDR3 has 13 residues. Germline-derived CDR1 and CDR2 are SGHRS and YFSETQ.

The gene calls are TRBV11-2 and TRBJ2-1; D call uncertain. V lost 4 bases and J lost 8, with 9 bases in between. Germline lookup yields CDR1 SGHAT and CDR2 FQNNGV. The CDR3 totals 12 residues. Here the CDR3 reads CASSSRSHEQFF. For the CDR3, the DNA is TGTGCCAGCAGCTCCCGTAGCCATGAGCAGTTCTTC.